The rows below give T cell receptor beta chains drawn from one sample of a study of blood T cell repertoires in COVID-19. The data were produced by immunoSEQ multiplex PCR, yet TCRdb's version contains in-frame clones alone and is incomplete. Of 170,000 or so clones in the sample, 84% are singletons; the top ten hold roughly 14%. Sequenced: peripheral blood. These receptors were obtained from a man aged 18 to 29 with active or convalescent COVID-19. The CDR3 runs from the conserved cysteine through the conserved F or W. Fields, in order: clone size, D gene, V gene, J gene, CDR3 DNA, CDR3 protein. The D gene is left open where the match is weak. Only some rows state a clone size, as once, few, many or a class for expanded clones.

clone size: NA; D gene: NA; V gene: TRBV5-5; J gene: TRBJ2-7; CDR3 DNA: TGTGCCAGCAGCTTACTAGATTCTCCGGGCGAGCAGTACTTC; CDR3 protein: CASSLLDSPGEQYF
clone size: NA; D gene: TRBD1; V gene: TRBV28; J gene: TRBJ2-7; CDR3 DNA: TGTGCCAGCAGTTTAGTCGTCGGACAGGGGGCGCGGGACGAGCAGTACTTC; CDR3 protein: CASSLVVGQGARDEQYF
clone size: NA; D gene: TRBD2; V gene: TRBV12-5; J gene: TRBJ2-3; CDR3 DNA: TGTGCTAGTGGACCCGGGGTAGCGGGGGGCACAGATACGCAGTATTTT; CDR3 protein: CASGPGVAGGTDTQYF
clone size: NA; D gene: NA; V gene: TRBV27; J gene: TRBJ1-5; CDR3 DNA: TGTGCCAGCAGTTTATCGGCAGGGCTTAGGCATCAGCCCCAGCATTTT; CDR3 protein: CASSLSAGLRHQPQHF
clone size: NA; D gene: TRBD2; V gene: TRBV18; J gene: TRBJ2-5; CDR3 DNA: TGTGCCAGCACAGGACTAGCGGGAGTAGAGACCCAGTACTTC; CDR3 protein: CASTGLAGVETQYF
clone size: NA; D gene: TRBD1; V gene: TRBV6-5; J gene: TRBJ1-2; CDR3 DNA: TGTGCCAGCAGTTACGACAGGGGGCTGGATGGCTACACCTTC; CDR3 protein: CASSYDRGLDGYTF
clone size: NA; D gene: NA; V gene: TRBV10-2; J gene: TRBJ1-2; CDR3 DNA: TGCGCCAGCAGTGTCGGATCGAGGGTCCCGACTTATGGCTACACCTTC; CDR3 protein: CASSVGSRVPTYGYTF
clone size: NA; D gene: NA; V gene: TRBV4-3; J gene: TRBJ2-3; CDR3 DNA: TGCGCCAGCAGCCATTCCGGAGGGAGAGGGGACGGCACAGATACGCAGTATTTT; CDR3 protein: CASSHSGGRGDGTDTQYF
clone size: NA; D gene: NA; V gene: TRBV7-9; J gene: TRBJ2-1; CDR3 DNA: TGTGCCAGCAGCTTCTTCGAGGCCAATGAGCAGTTCTTC; CDR3 protein: CASSFFEANEQFF
clone size: NA; D gene: TRBD2; V gene: TRBV10-3; J gene: TRBJ2-3; CDR3 DNA: TGTGCCACCAGCGGGGGAGGCACAGATACGCAGTATTTT; CDR3 protein: CATSGGGTDTQYF
clone size: NA; D gene: NA; V gene: TRBV5-1; J gene: TRBJ2-7; CDR3 DNA: TGCGCCAGCAGCTTGGACCCTACCTACGAGCAGTACTTC; CDR3 protein: CASSLDPTYEQYF
clone size: NA; D gene: TRBD1; V gene: TRBV3-1/TRBV3-2; J gene: TRBJ2-3; CDR3 DNA: TGTGCCAGCAGCCTCAGGACAGGGGTGGTAGATACGCAGTATTTT; CDR3 protein: CASSLRTGVVDTQYF
clone size: once; D gene: NA; V gene: TRBV28; J gene: TRBJ1-1; CDR3 DNA: TGTGCCAGCAGCCCGGACAATGCCTTGGAAGCTTTCTTT; CDR3 protein: CASSPDNALEAFF
clone size: few; D gene: NA; V gene: TRBV6-1; J gene: TRBJ2-7; CDR3 DNA: TGTGCCAGCAGTGAGTCTCTACAGGGAGAAGTCTCCTACGAGCAGTACTTC; CDR3 protein: CASSESLQGEVSYEQYF
clone size: few; D gene: TRBD2; V gene: TRBV7-2; J gene: TRBJ2-1; CDR3 DNA: TGTGCCAGCAGTTTTATCCAAGGGACTAGCGGGATCTACAATGAGCAGTTCTTC; CDR3 protein: CASSFIQGTSGIYNEQFF
clone size: NA; D gene: TRBD1; V gene: TRBV6-5; J gene: TRBJ1-4; CDR3 DNA: TGTGCCAGCAGTTACGGCGACAGGGGAAGTGAAAAACTGTTTTTT; CDR3 protein: CASSYGDRGSEKLFF
clone size: NA; D gene: TRBD1; V gene: TRBV11-2; J gene: TRBJ2-7; CDR3 DNA: TGTGCCAGCAGCCGGACAGGGAAGGGCCCCTCCGAGCAGTACTTC; CDR3 protein: CASSRTGKGPSEQYF
clone size: once; D gene: TRBD1; V gene: TRBV5-8; J gene: TRBJ2-7; CDR3 DNA: TGTGCCAGCAGCCCCCGGGACAGGGGCTCCTACGAGCAGTACTTC; CDR3 protein: CASSPRDRGSYEQYF
clone size: NA; D gene: NA; V gene: TRBV7-2; J gene: TRBJ2-1; CDR3 DNA: TGTGCCAGCAGCTCCAGGGGATTTGAGCAGTTCTTC; CDR3 protein: CASSSRGFEQFF
clone size: few; D gene: NA; V gene: TRBV19; J gene: TRBJ2-7; CDR3 DNA: TGTGCCAGTAGTATAGCCGACGAGCAGTACTTC; CDR3 protein: CASSIADEQYF
clone size: few; D gene: NA; V gene: TRBV11-3; J gene: TRBJ2-5; CDR3 DNA: TGTGCCAGCAGCTTAGATCGGCGGACACAAGAGACCCAGTACTTC; CDR3 protein: CASSLDRRTQETQYF
clone size: NA; D gene: NA; V gene: TRBV30; J gene: TRBJ1-2; CDR3 DNA: TGTGCCTGGAGTGGGGGGCTAGACTATGGCTACACCTTC; CDR3 protein: CAWSGGLDYGYTF
clone size: NA; D gene: TRBD1; V gene: TRBV19; J gene: TRBJ1-1; CDR3 DNA: TGTGCCAGTAGCAATTCTACCGGGACAGGGAGACGGGGGACTGAAGCTTTCTTT; CDR3 protein: CASSNSTGTGRRGTEAFF
clone size: few; D gene: NA; V gene: TRBV9; J gene: TRBJ2-5; CDR3 DNA: TGTGCCAGCAGCGTAGCTGGAGAGGAGACCCAGTACTTC; CDR3 protein: CASSVAGEETQYF
clone size: NA; D gene: NA; V gene: TRBV6-5; J gene: TRBJ2-7; CDR3 DNA: TGTGCCAGCAGCCTAATGGGGGACTTCTCCTACGAGCAGTACTTC; CDR3 protein: CASSLMGDFSYEQYF
clone size: NA; D gene: NA; V gene: TRBV28; J gene: TRBJ2-1; CDR3 DNA: TGTGCCAGCAGTTCCCCGGTGCGGGCGGCAGCGAACAACAATGAGCAGTTCTTC; CDR3 protein: CASSSPVRAAANNNEQFF
clone size: once; D gene: NA; V gene: TRBV14; J gene: TRBJ1-2; CDR3 DNA: TGTGCCAGCAGAGACTCGGGGCGGGGACTCACCAACTATGGCTACACCTTC; CDR3 protein: CASRDSGRGLTNYGYTF
clone size: NA; D gene: NA; V gene: TRBV7-9; J gene: TRBJ1-6; CDR3 DNA: TGTGCCAGCAGCTTAATATCAGGGGTTAATTCACCCCTCCACTTT; CDR3 protein: CASSLISGVNSPLHF
clone size: NA; D gene: NA; V gene: TRBV11-3; J gene: TRBJ1-1; CDR3 DNA: TGTGCCAGCAGATTGAGCGGGAACACTGAAGCTTTCTTT; CDR3 protein: CASRLSGNTEAFF
clone size: NA; D gene: NA; V gene: TRBV11-3; J gene: TRBJ2-7; CDR3 DNA: TGTGCCAGCAGCTTTTTGGTACACTCCTACGAGCAGTACTTC; CDR3 protein: CASSFLVHSYEQYF
clone size: NA; D gene: NA; V gene: TRBV14; J gene: TRBJ1-6; CDR3 DNA: TGTGCCAGCAGCCAAGCCCTAAATTCACCCCTCCACTTT; CDR3 protein: CASSQALNSPLHF
clone size: NA; D gene: NA; V gene: TRBV7-6; J gene: TRBJ2-7; CDR3 DNA: TGTGCCAGCAGCCCTTTAGGGGGGGGATTCGTGAACGAGCAGTACTTC; CDR3 protein: CASSPLGGGFVNEQYF
clone size: NA; D gene: TRBD2; V gene: TRBV9; J gene: TRBJ2-5; CDR3 DNA: TGTGCCAGCAGCGTAACGAGCGGGGGGGTAGAGACCCAGTACTTC; CDR3 protein: CASSVTSGGVETQYF
clone size: NA; D gene: TRBD1; V gene: TRBV7-9; J gene: TRBJ1-2; CDR3 DNA: TGTGCCAGCAGCCTCCTAGCCCCGACAGGGGGAGGAATCTACACCTTC; CDR3 protein: CASSLLAPTGGGIYTF
clone size: NA; D gene: NA; V gene: TRBV7-2; J gene: TRBJ2-3; CDR3 DNA: TGTGCCAGCAGCTCCCAGGGAGGATACACAGATACGCAGTATTTT; CDR3 protein: CASSSQGGYTDTQYF
clone size: NA; D gene: NA; V gene: TRBV10-3; J gene: TRBJ2-3; CDR3 DNA: TGTGCCATCAGTGAGCAGTCAGATACGCAGTATTTT; CDR3 protein: CAISEQSDTQYF
clone size: NA; D gene: TRBD2; V gene: TRBV7-2; J gene: TRBJ2-3; CDR3 DNA: TGTGCCAGCAGCTTTTCAGCGGGGGGCGGAGGCACAGATACGCAGTATTTT; CDR3 protein: CASSFSAGGGGTDTQYF
clone size: NA; D gene: TRBD2; V gene: TRBV6-1; J gene: TRBJ2-7; CDR3 DNA: TGTGCCAGCAGTGAGGAGATAACTAGCGGGGGCTCCTACGAGCAGTACTTC; CDR3 protein: CASSEEITSGGSYEQYF